This TCR beta chain was recovered during a study of T cell repertoires in urothelial bladder cancer (dated by TCRdb to between 2017 and 2020). For the study in its entirety: Of the approximately 12 resected lesions, three were clinical stage cT0, three were cTa, three were cT1 and three were cT2 or greater. The study compared clonality of the TCR repertoire in bladder tumors against clonality in benign bladder inflammation. Over 10 patients who had bladder lesions and were undergoing transurethral resection were prospectively identified. Around 11 resected bladder lesions, consisting of urothelial carcinoma (UC+) and benign (UC-) specimens, were examined.

This clone has just a few counts. Its binding antigen is unknown. The input lacks base qualities; no much larger clone sits a single base away. Summary of the overall study and its limitations: In carcinoma specimens, one T-cell clone made up as much as 17% of infiltrating lymphocytes, versus 2% in benign specimens. Urothelial carcinoma specimens had fewer T cells than benign specimens, with medians of 5,569 and 25,872. Carcinoma specimens had a median tumor infiltrating lymphocyte percentage of 2% to 2.5%, while benign specimens had a median of around 13%.

The immunoSEQ assay was used to sequence the CDR3 region of the TCR beta chain. As for the original processing: For each specimen, the T-cell fraction, clonal dominance, and maximum TCR clone frequency were calculated. TCRdb provides this immuneACCESS table in a form limited to in-frame rearrangements. Some clones are lacking; in checked studies, under half of them reflect an unresolved V gene, and why the rest are absent is not known. That table supplies the V and J calls and clone size; D and trimming were determined from the DNA. The sample table holds about 1,300 clones, of which approximately 70% were seen once. The ten most abundant clones make up about 28% of the sample. Bladder lesion specimens were collected at transurethral resection and stored at -80C. DNA was isolated from the bladder specimens obtained at transurethral resection. Sequencing input: tumor-infiltrating cells from bladder cancer. This clonotype was sampled from a human donor with urothelial carcinoma.

CDR3 sequence: CASSGLAGGQQETQYF. The DNA reads as follows: TGTGCCAGCTCTGGACTAGCGGGGGGACAGCAAGAGACCCAGTACTTC. Rearrangement joined TRBV2 to TRBJ2-5, with TRBD2 identical over 14 junction bases. The germline V gene provides CDR1 SNHLY and CDR2 FYNNEI. Here V drops 8 bases and J drops 2 bases, and the junction holds 7 bases not matched to any gene. Counted from cysteine to phenylalanine, this CDR3 has 16 amino acids. The entry retains the CDR3 DNA only, 48 bases that are in frame from base 1.